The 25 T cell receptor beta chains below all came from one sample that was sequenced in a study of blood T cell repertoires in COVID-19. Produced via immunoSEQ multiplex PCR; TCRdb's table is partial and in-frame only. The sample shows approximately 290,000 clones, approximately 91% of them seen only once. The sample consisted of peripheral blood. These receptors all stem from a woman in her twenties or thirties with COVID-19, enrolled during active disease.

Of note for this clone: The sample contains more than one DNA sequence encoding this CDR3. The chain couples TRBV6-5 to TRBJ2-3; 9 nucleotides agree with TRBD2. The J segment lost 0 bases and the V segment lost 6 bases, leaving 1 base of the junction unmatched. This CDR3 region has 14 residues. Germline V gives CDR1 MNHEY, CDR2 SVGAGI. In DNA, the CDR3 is TGTGCCAGCAGGACTAGCGGAAGCACAGATACGCAGTATTTT. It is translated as CASRTSGSTDTQYF.

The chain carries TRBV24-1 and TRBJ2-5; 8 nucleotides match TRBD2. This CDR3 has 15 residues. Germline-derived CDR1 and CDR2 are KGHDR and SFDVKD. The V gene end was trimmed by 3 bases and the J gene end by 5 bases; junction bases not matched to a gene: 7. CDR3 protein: CATSDAAGGTETQYF. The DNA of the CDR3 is TGTGCCACCAGTGATGCCGCGGGGGGCACGGAGACCCAGTACTTC.

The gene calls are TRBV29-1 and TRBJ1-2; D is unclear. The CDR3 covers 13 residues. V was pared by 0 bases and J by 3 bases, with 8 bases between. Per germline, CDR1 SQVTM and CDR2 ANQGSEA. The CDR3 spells CSVEEREDYGYTF. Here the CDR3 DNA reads TGCAGCGTTGAAGAGCGGGAGGACTATGGCTACACCTTC.

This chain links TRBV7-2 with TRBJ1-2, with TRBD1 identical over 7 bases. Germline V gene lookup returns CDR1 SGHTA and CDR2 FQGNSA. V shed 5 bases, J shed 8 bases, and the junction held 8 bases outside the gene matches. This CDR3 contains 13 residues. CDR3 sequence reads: CASSPGTVGGYTF. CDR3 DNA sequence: TGTGCCAGCAGCCCAGGGACAGTCGGGGGCTACACCTTC.

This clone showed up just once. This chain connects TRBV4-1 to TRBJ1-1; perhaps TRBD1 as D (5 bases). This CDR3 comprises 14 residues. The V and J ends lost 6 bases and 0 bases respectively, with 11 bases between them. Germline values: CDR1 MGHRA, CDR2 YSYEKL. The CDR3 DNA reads TGCGCCAGCAGGACAGACAGCTTGAACACTGAAGCTTTCTTT. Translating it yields CASRTDSLNTEAFF.

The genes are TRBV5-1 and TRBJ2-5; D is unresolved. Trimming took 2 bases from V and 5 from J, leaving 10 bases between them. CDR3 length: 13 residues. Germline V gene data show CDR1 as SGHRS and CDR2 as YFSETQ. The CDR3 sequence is CASSFGPRETQYF. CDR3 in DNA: TGCGCCAGCAGCTTTGGTCCCCGGGAGACCCAGTACTTC.

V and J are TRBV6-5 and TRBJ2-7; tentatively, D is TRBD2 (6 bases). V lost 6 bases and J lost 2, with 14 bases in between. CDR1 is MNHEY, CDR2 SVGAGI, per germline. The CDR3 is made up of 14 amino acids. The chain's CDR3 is CASSDRDWAYEQYF. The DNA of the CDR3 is TGTGCCAGCAGCGACCGGGACTGGGCCTACGAGCAGTACTTC.

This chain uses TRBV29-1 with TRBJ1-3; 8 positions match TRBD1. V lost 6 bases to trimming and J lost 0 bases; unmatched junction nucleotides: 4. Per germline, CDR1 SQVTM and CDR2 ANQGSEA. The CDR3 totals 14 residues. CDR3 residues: CSVGDRRSGNTIYF. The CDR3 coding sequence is TGCAGCGTCGGGGACAGGCGCTCTGGAAACACCATATATTTT. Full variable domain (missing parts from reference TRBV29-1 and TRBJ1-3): SAVISQKPSRDICQRGTSLTIQCQVDSQVTMMFWYRQQPGQSLTLIATANQGSEATYESGFVIDKFPISRPNLTFSTLTVSNMSPEDSSIYLCSVGDRRSGNTIYFGEGSWLTVV.

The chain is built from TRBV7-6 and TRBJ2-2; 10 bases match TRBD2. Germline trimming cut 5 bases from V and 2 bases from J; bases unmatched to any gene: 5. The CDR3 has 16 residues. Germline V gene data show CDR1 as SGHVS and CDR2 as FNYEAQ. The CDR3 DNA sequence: TGTGCCAGCAGCCCCCTAGCGGGAGTAAACACCGGGGAGCTGTTTTTT. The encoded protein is CASSPLAGVNTGELFF.

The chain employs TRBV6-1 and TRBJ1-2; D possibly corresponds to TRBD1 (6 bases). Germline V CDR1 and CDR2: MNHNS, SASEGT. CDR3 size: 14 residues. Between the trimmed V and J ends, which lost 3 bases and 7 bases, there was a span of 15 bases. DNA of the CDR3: TGTGCCAGCAGTGAGTTTGGGGACAATCGTGGCTACACCTTC. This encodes CASSEFGDNRGYTF.

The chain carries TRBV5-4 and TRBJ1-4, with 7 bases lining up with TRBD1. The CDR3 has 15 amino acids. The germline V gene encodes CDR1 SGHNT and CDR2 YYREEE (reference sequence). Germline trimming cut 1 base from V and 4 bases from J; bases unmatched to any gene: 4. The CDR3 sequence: CASSLRGGGNEKLFF. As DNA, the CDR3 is TGTGCCAGCAGCTTGAGAGGGGGCGGTAATGAAAAACTGTTTTTT.

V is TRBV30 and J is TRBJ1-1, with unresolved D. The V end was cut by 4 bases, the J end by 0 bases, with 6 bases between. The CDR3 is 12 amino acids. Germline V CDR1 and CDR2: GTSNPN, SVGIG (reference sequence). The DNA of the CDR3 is TGTGCCTGGACAGTGATGAACACTGAAGCTTTCTTT. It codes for CAWTVMNTEAFF.

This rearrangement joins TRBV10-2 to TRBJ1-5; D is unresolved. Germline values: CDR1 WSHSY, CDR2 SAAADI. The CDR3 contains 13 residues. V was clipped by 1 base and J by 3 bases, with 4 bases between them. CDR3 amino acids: CASSEWANQPQHF. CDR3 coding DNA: TGCGCCAGCAGTGAGTGGGCCAATCAGCCCCAGCATTTT.

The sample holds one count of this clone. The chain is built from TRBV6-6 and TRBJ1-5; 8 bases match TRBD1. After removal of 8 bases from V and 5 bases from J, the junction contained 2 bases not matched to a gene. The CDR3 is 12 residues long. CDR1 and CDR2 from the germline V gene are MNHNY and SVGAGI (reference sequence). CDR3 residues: CASQDRDQPQHF. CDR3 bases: TGTGCCAGCCAGGACAGGGATCAGCCCCAGCATTTT.

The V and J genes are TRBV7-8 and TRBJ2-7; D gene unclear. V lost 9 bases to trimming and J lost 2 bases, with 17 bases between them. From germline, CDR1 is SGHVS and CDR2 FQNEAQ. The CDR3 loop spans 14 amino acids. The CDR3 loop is CASSYRFPTYEQYF. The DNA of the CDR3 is TGTGCCAGTTCCTACCGATTCCCCACCTACGAGCAGTACTTC.

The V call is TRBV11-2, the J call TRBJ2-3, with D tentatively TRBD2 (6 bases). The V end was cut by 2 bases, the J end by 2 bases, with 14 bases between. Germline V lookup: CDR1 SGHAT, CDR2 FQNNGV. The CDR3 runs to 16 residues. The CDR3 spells CASSLLGGILTDTQYF. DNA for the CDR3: TGTGCCAGCAGCTTATTAGGAGGGATCCTCACAGATACGCAGTATTTT.

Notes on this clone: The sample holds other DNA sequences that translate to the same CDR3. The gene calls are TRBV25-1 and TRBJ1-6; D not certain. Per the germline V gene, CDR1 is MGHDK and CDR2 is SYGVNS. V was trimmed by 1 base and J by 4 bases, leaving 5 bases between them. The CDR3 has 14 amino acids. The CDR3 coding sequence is TGTGCCAGCAGTGAATCCGGGTATAATTCACCCCTCCACTTT. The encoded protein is CASSESGYNSPLHF.

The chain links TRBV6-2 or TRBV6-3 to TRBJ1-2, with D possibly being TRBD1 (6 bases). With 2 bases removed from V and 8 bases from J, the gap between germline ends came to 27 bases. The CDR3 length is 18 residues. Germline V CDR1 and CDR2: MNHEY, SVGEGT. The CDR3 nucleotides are TGTGCCAGCAGTTACATGCTCCCACACTACAGGGCCCGGGGAGGCTACACCTTC. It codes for CASSYMLPHYRARGGYTF.

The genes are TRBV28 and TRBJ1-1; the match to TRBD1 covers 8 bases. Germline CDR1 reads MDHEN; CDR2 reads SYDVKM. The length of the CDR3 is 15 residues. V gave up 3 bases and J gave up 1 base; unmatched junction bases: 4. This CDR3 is CASSFRTGTNTEAFF. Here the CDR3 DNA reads TGTGCCAGCAGTTTTAGGACAGGGACGAACACTGAAGCTTTCTTT.

CDR3 DNA: TGTGCCAGCAGCTTACTAGCGGGAGCCTACAATGAGCAGTTCTTC. This codes for CASSLLAGAYNEQFF. V is TRBV7-3 and J is TRBJ2-1; 10 bases match TRBD2. The length of the CDR3 is 15 residues. Germline V CDR1 and CDR2: SGHTA, FQGTGA. V lost 2 bases and J lost 2; bases outside the gene matches: 0.

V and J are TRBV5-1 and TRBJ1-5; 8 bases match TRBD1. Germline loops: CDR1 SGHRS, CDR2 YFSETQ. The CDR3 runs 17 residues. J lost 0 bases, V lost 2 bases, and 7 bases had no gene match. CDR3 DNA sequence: TGCGCCAGCAGCTTAGAACAGGGGGGAAGTAGCAATCAGCCCCAGCATTTT. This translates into CASSLEQGGSSNQPQHF.

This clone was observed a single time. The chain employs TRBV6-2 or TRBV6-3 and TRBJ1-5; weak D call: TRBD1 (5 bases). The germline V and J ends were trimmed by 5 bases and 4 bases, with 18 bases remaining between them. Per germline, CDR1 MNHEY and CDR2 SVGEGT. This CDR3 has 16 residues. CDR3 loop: CASSILRTGGNQPQHF. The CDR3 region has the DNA TGTGCCAGCAGTATACTCAGGACGGGGGGGAATCAGCCCCAGCATTTT.

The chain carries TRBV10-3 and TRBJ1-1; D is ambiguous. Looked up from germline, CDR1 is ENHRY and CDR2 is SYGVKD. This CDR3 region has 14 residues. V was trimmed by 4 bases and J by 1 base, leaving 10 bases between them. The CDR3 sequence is CAISVTASNTEAFF. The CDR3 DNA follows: TGTGCCATCAGTGTAACAGCCTCGAACACTGAAGCTTTCTTT.

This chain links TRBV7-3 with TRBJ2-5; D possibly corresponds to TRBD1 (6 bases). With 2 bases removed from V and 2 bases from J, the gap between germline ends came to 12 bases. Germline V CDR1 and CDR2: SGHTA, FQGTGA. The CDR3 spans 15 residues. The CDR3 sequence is CASSLGDKGQETQYF. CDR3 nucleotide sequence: TGTGCCAGCAGCTTAGGGGACAAGGGGCAAGAGACCCAGTACTTC.

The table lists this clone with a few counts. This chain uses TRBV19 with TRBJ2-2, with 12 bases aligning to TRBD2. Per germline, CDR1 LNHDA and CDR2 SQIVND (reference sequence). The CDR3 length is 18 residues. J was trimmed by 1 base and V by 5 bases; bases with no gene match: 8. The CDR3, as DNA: TGTGCCAGTAGTCCCCGACTAGCGGGAGATTTGAACACCGGGGAGCTGTTTTTT. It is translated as CASSPRLAGDLNTGELFF.